Presented here are 7 T cell receptor beta chains from one specimen sequenced in a study of Ad26.COV2.S vaccination and SARS-CoV-2 variants. Produced via immunoSEQ multiplex PCR; TCRdb's table is partial and in-frame only. The data hold fewer than 100,000 clones, with roughly 85% observed a single time. Specimen: peripheral blood, collected after recovery from COVID-19. The receptor set was obtained from a human donor who had recovered from COVID-19.

This clone appeared once. CDR3 nucleotides: TGTGCCACCAGCAGTGTGGGAGGCGAGCAGTACTTC. Protein sequence: CATSSVGGEQYF. V is TRBV15 and J is TRBJ2-7; TRBD2 is a possible D gene (6 bases). This CDR3 contains 12 residues. V lost 3 bases to trimming and J lost 6 bases, with 9 bases between them. The germline CDR1 and CDR2 sequences are LNHNV and YYDKDF (reference sequence). The whole variable domain, remainder taken from reference TRBV15 and TRBJ2-7, is DAMVIQNPRYQVTQFGKPVTLSCSQTLNHNVMYWYQQKSSQAPKLLFHYYDKDFNNEADTPDNFQSRRPNTSFCFLDIRSPGLGDTAMYLCATSSVGGEQYFGPGTRLTVT.

The V call is TRBV5-4, the J call TRBJ1-3; TRBD1 matches at 7 bases. Germline loops: CDR1 SGHNT, CDR2 YYREEE (reference sequence). With 0 bases clipped from V and 5 bases from J, the junction kept 8 bases outside the gene matches. This CDR3 region has 16 residues. CDR3 protein: CASSLDPAGGRNTIYF. CDR3 nucleotide sequence: TGTGCCAGCAGCTTGGATCCGGCAGGGGGACGAAACACCATATATTTT.

This clone showed up just once. The rearrangement joins TRBV27 to TRBJ2-2, with D possibly being TRBD1 or TRBD2 (5 bases each). Trimming took off 7 bases at V and 5 bases at J, with 26 bases between the two ends. CDR1 MNHEY and CDR2 SMNVEV come from the germline V gene (reference sequence). This CDR3 has 18 amino acids. The CDR3 reads CASTIRGTPIMGTGELFF. Here the CDR3 DNA reads TGTGCCAGCACCATCCGGGGCACCCCGATCATGGGGACCGGGGAGCTGTTTTTT.

The chain joins TRBV4-1 to TRBJ2-7; TRBD1 matches at 10 bases. The trim removed 5 bases at V and 3 bases at J, leaving 4 bases unmatched. Germline CDR1 MGHRA, CDR2 YSYEKL. This CDR3 comprises 14 residues. The DNA for the CDR3 is TGCGCCAGCAGCGAACGGGACAGGGGCTACGAGCAGTACTTC. This sequence encodes CASSERDRGYEQYF.

This chain joins TRBV7-9 and TRBJ1-4; no definite D call. Trimming left V 5 bases short and J 0 bases short, with 10 bases between. The germline CDR1 and CDR2 sequences are SEHNR and FQNEAQ (reference sequence). The CDR3 covers 15 residues. The CDR3 is CASSRPGPTNEKLFF. The CDR3 DNA follows: TGTGCCAGCAGCCGCCCTGGCCCAACTAATGAAAAACTGTTTTTT.

The rearrangement links TRBV28 to TRBJ2-7; the D call may be TRBD1 or TRBD2 (5 bases each). The CDR3 spans 12 residues. V was cut by 10 bases and J by 7 bases, with 17 bases left in between. Germline CDR1 reads MDHEN; CDR2 reads SYDVKM. This chain's CDR3 is CATYPPEGEQYF. For the CDR3, the DNA is TGTGCCACCTACCCCCCCGAGGGGGAGCAGTACTTC.

The V gene is TRBV10-3, the J gene TRBJ2-5; 7 nucleotides match TRBD2. This CDR3 spans 15 amino acids. Trimming took 2 bases from V and 3 from J; bases not matched to a gene: 6. CDR1 is ENHRY, CDR2 SYGVKD, per germline. In DNA, the CDR3 is TGTGCCATCAGTGAGGCGGGGCGGGGGAAAGAGACCCAGTACTTC. Amino acids: CAISEAGRGKETQYF.